The next 8 T cell receptor beta chains were all read from a single sample in a study of T cell responses to AZD1222 COVID-19 vaccine. Method: immunoSEQ multiplex PCR; TCRdb's copy keeps in-frame clones and lacks some. The data show approximately 150,000 clones, with over 85% seen just once and 4.5% to 6% held by the top ten. The sample was peripheral blood, taken on day 0 of AZD1222 vaccination. The receptors derive from an adult in good health.

The chain joins TRBV27 to TRBJ1-3, with D unclear. This CDR3 contains 12 residues. V dropped 3 bases and J dropped 3 bases, with 3 bases sitting between them. CDR1 is MNHEY, CDR2 SMNVEV, per germline (reference sequence). Here the CDR3 reads CASSFDGNTIYF. For the CDR3, the DNA is TGTGCCAGCAGTTTCGATGGAAACACCATATATTTT.

The chain joins TRBV3-1 (or the pseudogene TRBV3-2) to TRBJ1-6, with unresolved D. This CDR3 is built from 14 residues. V dropped 6 bases and J dropped 9 bases, with 15 bases sitting between them. In germline, CDR1 is LGHDT, CDR2 YNNKEL (reference sequence). The CDR3 reads CASSLGDVGSPLHF. Here the CDR3 DNA reads TGTGCCAGCAGTTTGGGTGATGTTGGTTCACCCCTCCACTTT.

The chain carries TRBV7-7 and TRBJ2-5; no clear D gene. The CDR3 is 12 amino acids. V lost 4 bases and J lost 4, with 7 bases in between. Germline CDR1 reads SSHAT; CDR2 reads FNYEAQ (reference sequence). CDR3 loop: CASSSVGETQYF. The CDR3 nucleotides are TGTGCCAGCAGCTCCGTCGGAGAGACCCAGTACTTC.

The V call is TRBV7-9, the J call TRBJ2-7; D gene unclear. This CDR3 spans 15 amino acids. Between the trimmed V and J ends, which lost 5 bases and 5 bases, there was a span of 19 bases. Germline V gene sequence: CDR1 SEHNR, CDR2 FQNEAQ (reference sequence). The CDR3 spells CASSAAPGDGHEQYF. The CDR3 region has the DNA TGTGCCAGCAGCGCGGCCCCCGGAGACGGTCACGAGCAGTACTTC. Drawing the rest from reference TRBV7-9 and TRBJ2-7, the complete variable domain is DTGVSQNPRHKITKRGQNVTFRCDPISEHNRLYWYRQTLGQGPEFLTYFQNEAQLEKSRLLSDRFSAERPKGSFSTLEIQRTEQGDSAMYLCASSAAPGDGHEQYFGPGTRLTVT.

J is TRBJ1-1 and V is TRBV6-5, with D tentatively TRBD1 (6 bases). Trimming left V 4 bases short and J 0 bases short, with 15 bases between. Per the germline V gene, CDR1 is MNHEY and CDR2 is SVGAGI. The CDR3 sequence is 16 residues long. The CDR3, as DNA: TGTGCCAGCAGTTCCATCAAAACAGGGTTGAACACTGAAGCTTTCTTT. Translation gives CASSSIKTGLNTEAFF.

The rearrangement uses TRBV4-1 and TRBJ2-1; possible D gene TRBD2, 5 bases. This CDR3 contains 15 residues. Trimming removed 5 bases at V and 3 bases at J, with 14 bases between. The germline V gene encodes CDR1 MGHRA and CDR2 YSYEKL. This CDR3 is CASSEGDLDYNEQFF. For the CDR3, the DNA is TGCGCCAGCAGCGAGGGAGATTTGGACTACAATGAGCAGTTCTTC.

The genes are TRBV5-1 and TRBJ1-3; no clear D. This CDR3 has 13 amino acids. V gave up 0 bases and J gave up 7 bases, with 8 bases separating them. CDR1 is SGHRS, CDR2 YFSETQ, per germline. CDR3 residues: CASSLERGNTIYF. As DNA, the CDR3 is TGCGCCAGCAGCTTGGAGCGAGGGAACACCATATATTTT. Using reference TRBV5-1 and TRBJ1-3 for the parts outside the CDR3, the full variable domain is KAGVTQTPRYLIKTRGQQVTLSCSPISGHRSVSWYQQTPGQGLQFLFEYFSETQRNKGNFPGRFSGRQFSNSRSEMNVSTLELGDSALYLCASSLERGNTIYFGEGSWLTVV.

This chain connects TRBV7-7 to TRBJ1-2, with TRBD1 matching 9 bases. After removal of 1 base from V and 7 bases from J, the junction contained 7 bases not matched to a gene. The CDR3 runs to 15 residues. Germline CDR1 and CDR2: SSHAT and FNYEAQ (reference sequence). The CDR3 sequence is CASSLVGTGSFGYTF. As DNA, the CDR3 is TGTGCCAGCAGCTTAGTTGGGACAGGGAGTTTTGGCTACACCTTC.